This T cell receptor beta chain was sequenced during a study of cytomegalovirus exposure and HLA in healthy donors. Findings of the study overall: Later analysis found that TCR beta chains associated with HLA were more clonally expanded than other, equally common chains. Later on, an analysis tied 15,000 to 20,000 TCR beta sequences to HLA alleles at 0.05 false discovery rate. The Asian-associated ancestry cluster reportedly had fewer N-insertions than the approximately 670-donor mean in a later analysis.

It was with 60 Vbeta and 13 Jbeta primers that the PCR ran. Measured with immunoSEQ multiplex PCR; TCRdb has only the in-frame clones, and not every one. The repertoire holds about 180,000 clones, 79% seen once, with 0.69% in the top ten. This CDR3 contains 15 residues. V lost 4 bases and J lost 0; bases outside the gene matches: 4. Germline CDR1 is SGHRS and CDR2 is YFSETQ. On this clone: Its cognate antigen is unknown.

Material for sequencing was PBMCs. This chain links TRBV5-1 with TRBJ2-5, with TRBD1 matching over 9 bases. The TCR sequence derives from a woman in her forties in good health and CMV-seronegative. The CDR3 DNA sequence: TGCGCCAGCAGCCGCGGGGACAGGGACCAAGAGACCCAGTACTTC. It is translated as CASSRGDRDQETQYF. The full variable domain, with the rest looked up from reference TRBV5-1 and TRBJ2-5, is KAGVTQTPRYLIKTRGQQVTLSCSPISGHRSVSWYQQTPGQGLQFLFEYFSETQRNKGNFPGRFSGRQFSNSRSEMNVSTLELGDSALYLCASSRGDRDQETQYFGPGTRLLVL.